This T cell receptor (beta chain) was documented in a study of blood T cell repertoires in COVID-19. For the study at large: PBMCs, B-cell-depleted T cells, or T cells were the source of the cDNA or gDNA that made up the material.

Everyone who took part was 18 to 89 years old, and they came from 24 US areas. Participants had their cohort set by participant-reported clinical history. The study counted Cohort 3 donors as recovered given two negative PCRs, clearance, or symptom resolution. Only in-frame clones appear in the TCRdb table, and some are missing; sequencing was by immunoSEQ multiplex PCR. The sample records 250,000 to 300,000 clones, 75% to 95% being singletons. With 3 bases clipped from V and 4 bases from J, the junction kept 7 bases outside the gene matches. The CDR3 length is 16 residues. CDR1 SGHTA and CDR2 FQGNSA come from the germline V gene.

The rearrangement uses TRBV7-2 and TRBJ2-1; 9 nucleotides line up with TRBD2. Sequencing was carried out using PBMCs or T cells enriched from blood (not recorded which). This TCR was sampled from a woman in her thirties who had recovered from COVID-19. CDR3: CASSFRLAELYNEQFF. In nucleotides, the CDR3 is TGTGCCAGCAGCTTCAGACTAGCGGAGTTGTACAATGAGCAGTTCTTC. The complete variable domain, with remaining parts taken from reference TRBV7-2 and TRBJ2-1, reads GAGVSQSPSNKVTEKGKDVELRCDPISGHTALYWYRQSLGQGLEFLIYFQGNSAPDKSGLPSDRFSAERTGGSVSTLTIQRTQQEDSAVYLCASSFRLAELYNEQFFGPGTRLTVL.